The source of this T cell receptor (beta chain) is a study of blood T cell repertoires in COVID-19. Study summary: Acute-phase and convalescent COVID-19 samples originated in the United States, Italy and Spain. The analysed material was cDNA or gDNA that came from T cells, B-cell-depleted T cells, or PBMCs.

Germline values: CDR1 MNHEY, CDR2 SMNVEV (reference sequence). Trimming took off 6 bases at V and 4 bases at J, with 17 bases between the two ends. The CDR3 runs 15 residues. This clone has more than one count but fewer than ten. Source study methods: Estimates of nucleated cell counts were drawn from the amplification of reference gene primers. Here immunoSEQ multiplex PCR was the method, and the copy in TCRdb shows in-frame clones only, minus some. That table furnishes V, J and clone size, whereas the DNA furnished D and trimming. The data contain tens of thousands of clones, about nine tenths of them singletons.

This TCR came from a human donor in a cohort sampled during active COVID-19. The donor label of this sample is uncertain. V usage is TRBV27 and J usage is TRBJ2-3, with a tentative D call TRBD2 (5 bases). The sample comprised peripheral blood. CDR3 loop: CASSTRTQQADTQYF. The CDR3 bases are TGTGCCAGCAGCACCAGGACTCAGCAGGCAGATACGCAGTATTTT.